One sample yielded the 30 T cell receptor beta chains listed below, sequenced in a study of T cells in Graves' hyperthyroidism and ophthalmopathy. The CDR3 regions of TCR beta were amplified from RNA transcripts. TCR CDR3 regions were first amplified by RT-PCR with HTBI primers. TCRdb re-called the multiplex PCR reads with MiXCR, one entry per CDR3 protein. Of 700,000 or so distinct CDR3 sequences listed, about 14% are singletons. Input material: blood. These receptors originate from a woman aged 50 to 65 with Graves' ophthalmopathy.

This clonotype appeared many times. The chain uses TRBV3-1 and TRBJ2-5; unclear D gene. Germline V gene data show CDR1 as LGHDT and CDR2 as YNNKEL (reference sequence). The CDR3 is made up of 15 amino acids. V was cut by 2 bases and J by 4 bases, with 14 bases left in between. In nucleotides, the CDR3 is TGTGCCAGCAGCCAACGAACACTCAATAGAGAGACCCAGTACTTC. Translation: CASSQRTLNRETQYF.

This clonotype has a count of ten or more. V usage is TRBV7-2 and J usage is TRBJ2-5; D call uncertain. V shed 0 bases and J shed 5 bases, with 10 bases lying between them. The germline gives CDR1 SGHTA, CDR2 FQGNSA. The CDR3 extends over 14 amino acids. CDR3 in amino acids: CASSLAAESETQYF. CDR3 bases: TGTGCCAGCAGCTTAGCGGCGGAGTCGGAGACCCAGTACTTC.

The chain has TRBV6-2 or TRBV6-3 and TRBJ1-2; weak D call: TRBD1 (5 bases). The germline CDR1 and CDR2 sequences are MNHEY and SVGEGT. This CDR3 contains 14 residues. V was shortened by 2 bases and J by 6 bases, with 13 bases between the two germline ends. The CDR3 is CASSYPGRNDGYTF. The CDR3 DNA is TGTGCCAGCAGTTACCCGGGACGGAACGATGGCTACACCTTC.

This clonotype appeared a few times. This sequence joins TRBV27 and TRBJ2-7; D may be TRBD2 (6 bases). The germline V gene has CDR1 MNHEY and CDR2 SMNVEV (reference sequence). Trimming left V 6 bases short and J 7 bases short, with 13 bases between. This CDR3 region has 12 residues. The CDR3 loop reads CASSGGQREQYF. The CDR3 region has the DNA TGTGCCAGCAGCGGGGGTCAGCGGGAGCAGTACTTC.

This clonotype was seen repeatedly, ten times or more. V and J are TRBV5-1 and TRBJ1-2; maybe TRBD1 (6 bases). Deletions cut 0 bases from V and 8 bases from J, with 11 bases between. Germline CDR1 and CDR2: SGHRS and YFSETQ. This CDR3 comprises 13 residues. The CDR3 DNA is TGCGCCAGCAGCTTGGAGGACAGTCGGGGCTACACCTTC. Translation: CASSLEDSRGYTF.

This clonotype was seen many times. The genes are TRBV30 and TRBJ1-2, with unresolved D. V shed 4 bases and J shed 2 bases, with 8 bases lying between them. The length of the CDR3 is 12 residues. Germline V gene sequence: CDR1 GTSNPN, CDR2 SVGIG (reference sequence). CDR3 in amino acids: CAWTQDNYGYTF. The CDR3 DNA reads as TGTGCCTGGACCCAGGACAACTATGGCTACACCTTC.

This clonotype was picked up many times. This chain connects TRBV28 to TRBJ2-7; 9 bases match TRBD1. The CDR3 length is 16 residues. Germline CDR1 reads MDHEN; CDR2 reads SYDVKM. The V segment lost 2 bases and the J segment 6 bases; nucleotides outside the gene matches: 11. CDR3 coding DNA: TGTGCCAGCAGTTTAGTTTCGGGACAGGGTTTACGCGAGCAGTACTTC. Its translation: CASSLVSGQGLREQYF.

V usage is TRBV4-2 and J usage is TRBJ1-5; the match to TRBD1 covers 7 bases. The germline V gene has CDR1 LGHNA and CDR2 YNFKEQ. V was pared by 5 bases and J by 11 bases, with 12 bases of the junction left unmatched. The CDR3 length is 14 residues. CDR3 amino acids: CASSFGTAGQAQHF. The CDR3 coding sequence is TGTGCCAGCAGCTTTGGGACAGCCGGACAGGCCCAGCATTTT.

The rearrangement uses TRBV7-3 and TRBJ2-1; 9 bases map to TRBD1. Germline V gene sequence: CDR1 SGHTA, CDR2 FQGTGA. With V trimmed by 5 bases and J by 3 bases, 8 bases remained unmatched. The CDR3 sequence is 16 residues long. The CDR3 here is CASSPPGQGNYNEQFF. CDR3 DNA sequence: TGTGCCAGCAGCCCTCCGGGACAGGGAAACTACAATGAGCAGTTCTTC. Full variable domain (rest looked up from reference TRBV7-3 and TRBJ2-1): GAGVSQTPSNKVTEKGKYVELRCDPISGHTALYWYRQSLGQGPEFLIYFQGTGAADDSGLPNDRFFAVRPEGSVSTLKIQRTERGDSAVYLCASSPPGQGNYNEQFFGPGTRLTVL.

This clonotype was counted at least ten times. The V call is TRBV20-1, the J call TRBJ2-5, with 7 bases lining up with TRBD2. Germline values: CDR1 DFQATT, CDR2 SNEGSKA (reference sequence). V lost 3 bases to trimming and J lost 5 bases; unmatched junction nucleotides: 24. This CDR3 has 19 amino acids. The CDR3 DNA follows: TGCAGTGCTAGTATTCAGGGACTGAGCGGGGTATTCTGGTCGGAGACCCAGTACTTC. This gives the protein CSASIQGLSGVFWSETQYF.

This clonotype was counted at least ten times. The chain joins TRBV11-2 to TRBJ2-2; D gene unclear. Germline CDR1 SGHAT, CDR2 FQNNGV. The CDR3 covers 14 residues. The V and J ends lost 1 base and 4 bases respectively, with 7 bases between them. This chain's CDR3 is CASSLGSFTGELFF. The CDR3 DNA sequence: TGTGCCAGCAGCTTAGGGTCATTCACCGGGGAGCTGTTTTTT.

This clonotype was seen many times. The chain couples TRBV19 to TRBJ2-5, with 12 bases aligning to TRBD1. CDR1 LNHDA and CDR2 SQIVND come from the germline V gene (reference sequence). The CDR3 contains 15 residues. Trimming took 4 bases from V and 5 from J; bases not matched to a gene: 5. In DNA form, the CDR3 reads TGTGCCAGTAGTACCGGGACAGGGGGCAGGGAGACCCAGTACTTC. Protein sequence: CASSTGTGGRETQYF.

This clonotype was picked up many times. This rearrangement joins TRBV6-1 to TRBJ1-5; D call uncertain. The CDR3 totals 14 residues. V was cut by 1 base and J by 5 bases, with 9 bases left in between. Per the germline V gene, CDR1 is MNHNS and CDR2 is SASEGT. CDR3 in amino acids: CASSEGMDYQPQHF. The DNA of the CDR3 is TGTGCCAGCAGTGAAGGTATGGATTATCAGCCCCAGCATTTT.

This clonotype has at least ten counts. J is TRBJ2-7 and V is TRBV7-9; a possible D gene is TRBD1 (6 bases). This CDR3 contains 14 residues. The V gene lost 3 bases and the J gene lost 4 bases, with 13 bases spanning the gap. Germline-derived CDR1 and CDR2 are SEHNR and FQNEAQ (reference sequence). The CDR3 sequence: CASSLGDTVYEQYF. CDR3 DNA: TGTGCCAGCAGCTTGGGGGACACCGTTTACGAGCAGTACTTC.

This clonotype was seen many times. The chain links TRBV6-2 or TRBV6-3 to TRBJ1-1, with TRBD1 as a possible D gene (5 bases). This CDR3 spans 15 amino acids. V was pared by 5 bases and J by 1 base, with 14 bases between. Germline V gene data show CDR1 as MNHEY and CDR2 as SVGEGT. The CDR3 is CASSAMGLPNTEAFF. DNA of the CDR3: TGTGCCAGCAGTGCGATGGGACTTCCGAACACTGAAGCTTTCTTT.

This clonotype was seen ten or more times. The rearrangement joins TRBV2 to TRBJ2-2; D perhaps matches TRBD1 (6 bases). The CDR3 length is 14 residues. V lost 5 bases, J lost 4 bases, and 11 bases lay in between. Germline V gives CDR1 SNHLY, CDR2 FYNNEI. The CDR3 sequence is CASSMVRGTGELFF. In DNA, the CDR3 is TGTGCCAGCAGTATGGTCAGGGGCACCGGGGAGCTGTTTTTT.

This clonotype was found a few times. The chain employs TRBV5-1 and TRBJ2-1, with TRBD1 as a possible D gene (5 bases). Per the germline V gene, CDR1 is SGHRS and CDR2 is YFSETQ. This CDR3 comprises 13 residues. V shed 4 bases and J shed 5 bases, with 10 bases lying between them. The chain's CDR3 is CASSIRQNNEQFF. The CDR3 DNA reads as TGCGCCAGCAGCATCAGACAGAACAATGAGCAGTTCTTC.

DNA for the CDR3: TGCAGCGTTGAGGGGACAGTTGGATATGGCTACACCTTC. It specifies CSVEGTVGYGYTF. The J gene is TRBJ1-2, the V gene TRBV29-1, with 7 nucleotides matching TRBD1. Looked up from germline, CDR1 is SQVTM and CDR2 is ANQGSEA. V gave up 3 bases and J gave up 5 bases; unmatched junction bases: 6. CDR3 length: 13 residues.

The rearrangement uses TRBV5-1 and TRBJ1-1; unclear D gene. The CDR3 spans 13 residues. Looked up from germline, CDR1 is SGHRS and CDR2 is YFSETQ. The V end was cut by 0 bases, the J end by 8 bases, with 11 bases between. CDR3 in amino acids: CASSLEGGGEAFF. CDR3 sequence (DNA): TGCGCCAGCAGCTTGGAGGGCGGAGGAGAAGCTTTCTTT.

The rearrangement uses TRBV12-3 or TRBV12-4 and TRBJ2-1, with 7 bases lining up with TRBD2. J lost 2 bases, V lost 3 bases, and 10 bases had no gene match. The CDR3 covers 17 residues. CDR3 amino acids: CASSFLAGAATYNEQFF. CDR3 coding DNA: TGTGCCAGCAGTTTTTTGGCGGGAGCCGCCACCTACAATGAGCAGTTCTTC.

With regard to this clonotype: Relative to the germline gene, one junction end is altered; a read error may explain this. The V gene is TRBV7-8, the J gene TRBJ2-7; perhaps TRBD1 as D (5 bases). Germline assignment: CDR1 SGHVS and CDR2 FQNEAQ. The CDR3 is 14 amino acids. The CDR3 protein is CASSFSPGPYEQCF. CDR3 coding DNA: TGTGCCAGCAGCTTCTCTCCAGGGCCCTACGAGCAGTGCTTC.

This clonotype was found many times. The chain employs TRBV3-1 and TRBJ1-5, with a weak D call TRBD1 (5 bases). Trimming left V 0 bases short and J 5 bases short, with 8 bases between. From germline, CDR1 is LGHDT and CDR2 YNNKEL (reference sequence). The CDR3 totals 14 residues. For the CDR3, the DNA is TGTGCCAGCAGCCAAGACGGGGGACATCAGCCCCAGCATTTT. Translation gives CASSQDGGHQPQHF. The full variable domain, completed using reference TRBV3-1 and TRBJ1-5, is DTAVSQTPKYLVTQMGNDKSIKCEQNLGHDTMYWYKQDSKKFLKIMFSYNNKELIINETVPNRFSPKSPDKAHLNLHINSLELGDSAVYFCASSQDGGHQPQHFGDGTRLSIL.

This clonotype was recorded many times. J is TRBJ1-1 and V is TRBV2; 8 bases map to TRBD1. V trimming: 6 bases; J trimming: 4 bases; junction bases outside the gene matches: 10. The CDR3 loop spans 15 amino acids. Germline assignment: CDR1 SNHLY and CDR2 FYNNEI. The CDR3 sequence: CASRDIQTGVTEAFF. The CDR3 DNA reads as TGTGCCAGCAGGGACATACAGACAGGGGTCACTGAAGCTTTCTTT.

This clonotype appeared many times. The chain has TRBV6-2 or TRBV6-3 and TRBJ2-5; no clear D gene. There are 11 residues in the CDR3. V lost 2 bases, J lost 3 bases, and 1 base lay in between. Looked up from germline, CDR1 is MNHEY and CDR2 is SVGEGT. The CDR3 sequence: CASSYKETQYF. In nucleotides, the CDR3 is TGTGCCAGCAGTTACAAAGAGACCCAGTACTTC.

This clonotype has ten or more counts. V gene TRBV7-2 combines with J gene TRBJ2-7; TRBD1 aligns across 7 bases. The CDR3 consists of 14 residues. Germline values: CDR1 SGHTA, CDR2 FQGNSA. V was pared by 5 bases and J by 2 bases, with 6 bases of the junction left unmatched. The CDR3 protein is CASSPGQNPYEQYF. Here the CDR3 DNA reads TGTGCCAGCAGCCCGGGACAGAATCCCTACGAGCAGTACTTC.

The J gene is TRBJ2-2, the V gene TRBV25-1; 14 bases agree with TRBD2. Germline V lookup: CDR1 MGHDK, CDR2 SYGVNS. The CDR3 consists of 18 residues. The V gene end was trimmed by 0 bases and the J gene end by 8 bases; junction bases not matched to a gene: 8. Here the CDR3 reads CASSEYAGTSGRSGELFF. DNA of the CDR3: TGTGCCAGCAGTGAATATGCAGGGACTAGCGGGAGATCTGGGGAGCTGTTTTTT.

This clonotype was counted at least ten times. The chain links TRBV7-2 to TRBJ2-1, with 13 bases identical to TRBD2. The CDR3 has 14 residues. With V trimmed by 4 bases and J by 10 bases, 4 bases remained unmatched. CDR1 SGHTA and CDR2 FQGNSA come from the germline V gene. CDR3 in amino acids: CASSSPTSGREQFF. The CDR3 bases are TGTGCCAGCAGCTCCCCGACTAGCGGGAGGGAGCAGTTCTTC. Combining the CDR3 with reference TRBV7-2 and TRBJ2-1 gives the whole variable domain GAGVSQSPSNKVTEKGKDVELRCDPISGHTALYWYRQSLGQGLEFLIYFQGNSAPDKSGLPSDRFSAERTGGSVSTLTIQRTQQEDSAVYLCASSSPTSGREQFFGPGTRLTVL.

This clonotype was detected many times. V gene TRBV5-1 combines with J gene TRBJ1-1, with 8 bases lining up with TRBD1. The CDR3 is 13 amino acids. Germline V gene sequence: CDR1 SGHRS, CDR2 YFSETQ. V lost 4 bases and J lost 5; bases outside the gene matches: 4. This CDR3 is CASSKDRETEAFF. The CDR3 nucleotides are TGCGCCAGCAGCAAGGACAGGGAAACTGAAGCTTTCTTT.

This clonotype has ten or more counts. The rearrangement joins TRBV7-2 to TRBJ2-4; D gene ambiguous. CDR1 is SGHTA and CDR2 is FQGNSA in the germline V gene. Trimming left V 3 bases short and J 9 bases short, with 15 bases between. The CDR3 runs to 14 residues. CDR3 protein: CASSFRPTDRIQYF. CDR3 DNA sequence: TGTGCCAGCAGCTTTCGGCCTACAGACCGCATTCAGTACTTC.

Remarks on this clonotype: A much larger clone lies a single base off, so this may be a read error. The chain combines TRBV5-1 with TRBJ2-5, with D uncertain. Germline V CDR1 and CDR2: SGHRS, YFSETQ. The CDR3 contains 13 residues. V lost 0 bases and J lost 4, with 7 bases in between. CDR3 bases: TGCGCCAGCAGCTTGGAGCCGGTAGAGACCCAGTACTTC. Translated, it gives CASSLEPVETQYF.